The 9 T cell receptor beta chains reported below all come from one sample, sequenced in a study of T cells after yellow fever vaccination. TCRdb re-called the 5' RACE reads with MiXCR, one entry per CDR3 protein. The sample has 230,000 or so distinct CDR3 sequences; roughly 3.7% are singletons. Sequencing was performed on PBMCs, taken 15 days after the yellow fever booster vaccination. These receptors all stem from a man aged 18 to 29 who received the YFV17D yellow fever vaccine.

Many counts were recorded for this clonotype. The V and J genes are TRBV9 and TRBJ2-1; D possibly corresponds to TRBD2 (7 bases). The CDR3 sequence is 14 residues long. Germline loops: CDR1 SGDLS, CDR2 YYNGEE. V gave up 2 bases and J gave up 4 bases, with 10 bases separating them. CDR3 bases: TGTGCCAGCAGCGTGGGAGGGGGTTACAATGAGCAGTTCTTC. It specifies CASSVGGGYNEQFF.

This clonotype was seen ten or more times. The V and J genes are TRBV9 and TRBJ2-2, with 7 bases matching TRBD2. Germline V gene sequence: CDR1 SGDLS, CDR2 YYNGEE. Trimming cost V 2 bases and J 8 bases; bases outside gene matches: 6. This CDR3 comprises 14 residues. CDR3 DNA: TGTGCCAGCAGCGTGCGGGGGTATTCTGGGGAGCTGTTTTTT. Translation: CASSVRGYSGELFF.

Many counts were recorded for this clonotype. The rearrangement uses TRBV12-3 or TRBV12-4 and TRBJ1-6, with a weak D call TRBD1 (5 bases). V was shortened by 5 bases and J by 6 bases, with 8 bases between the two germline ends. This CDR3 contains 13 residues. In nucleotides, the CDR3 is TGTGCCAGCAGTGCGACAGCTAATTCACCCCTCCACTTT. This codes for CASSATANSPLHF.

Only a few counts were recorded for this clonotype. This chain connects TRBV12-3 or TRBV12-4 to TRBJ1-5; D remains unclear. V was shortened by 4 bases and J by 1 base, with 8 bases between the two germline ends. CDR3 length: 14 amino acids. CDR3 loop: CASSYSGSNQPQHF. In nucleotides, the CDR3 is TGTGCCAGCAGTTACAGTGGCAGCAATCAGCCCCAGCATTTT.

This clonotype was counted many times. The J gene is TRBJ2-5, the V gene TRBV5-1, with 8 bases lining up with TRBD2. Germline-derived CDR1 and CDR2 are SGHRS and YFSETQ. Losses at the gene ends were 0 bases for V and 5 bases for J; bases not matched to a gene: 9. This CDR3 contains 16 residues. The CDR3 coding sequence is TGCGCCAGCAGCTTGGTTGGCCTAGCGGGTATGGAGACCCAGTACTTC. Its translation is CASSLVGLAGMETQYF.

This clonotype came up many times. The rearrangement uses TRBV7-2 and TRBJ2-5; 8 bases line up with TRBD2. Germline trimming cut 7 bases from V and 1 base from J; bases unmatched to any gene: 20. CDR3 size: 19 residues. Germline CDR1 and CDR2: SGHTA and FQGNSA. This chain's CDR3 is CASTKTSSGPSGLQETQYF. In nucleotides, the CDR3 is TGTGCCAGCACCAAAACCTCTTCCGGCCCTAGCGGGCTCCAAGAGACCCAGTACTTC.

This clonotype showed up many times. The CDR3 coding sequence is TGCGCCAGCAGCCAGGTTGGGGACGAGCGATCGGAGACCCAGTACTTC. Protein sequence: CASSQVGDERSETQYF. The chain combines TRBV4-3 with TRBJ2-5; D is possibly TRBD1 or TRBD2 (5 bases each). This CDR3 has 16 residues. Germline V CDR1 and CDR2: LGHNA, YSLEER. Trimming took 3 bases from V and 5 from J, leaving 19 bases between them.

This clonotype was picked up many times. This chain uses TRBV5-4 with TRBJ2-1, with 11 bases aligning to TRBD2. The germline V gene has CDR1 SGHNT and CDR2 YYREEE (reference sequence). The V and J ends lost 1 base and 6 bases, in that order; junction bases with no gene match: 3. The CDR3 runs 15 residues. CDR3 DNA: TGTGCCAGCAGCTTGACTAGCGGGGGAGTCAATGAGCAGTTCTTC. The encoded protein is CASSLTSGGVNEQFF. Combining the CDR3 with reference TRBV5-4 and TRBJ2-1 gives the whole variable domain ETGVTQSPTHLIKTRGQQVTLRCSSQSGHNTVSWYQQALGQGPQFIFQYYREEENGRGNFPPRFSGLQFPNYSSELNVNALELDDSALYLCASSLTSGGVNEQFFGPGTRLTVL.

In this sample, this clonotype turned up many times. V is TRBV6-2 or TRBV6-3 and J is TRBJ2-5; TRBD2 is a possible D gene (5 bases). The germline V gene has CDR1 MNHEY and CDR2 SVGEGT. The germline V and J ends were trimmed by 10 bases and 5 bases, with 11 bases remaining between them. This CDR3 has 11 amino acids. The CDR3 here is CATGSGETQYF. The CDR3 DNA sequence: TGTGCCACCGGTTCGGGGGAGACCCAGTACTTC.